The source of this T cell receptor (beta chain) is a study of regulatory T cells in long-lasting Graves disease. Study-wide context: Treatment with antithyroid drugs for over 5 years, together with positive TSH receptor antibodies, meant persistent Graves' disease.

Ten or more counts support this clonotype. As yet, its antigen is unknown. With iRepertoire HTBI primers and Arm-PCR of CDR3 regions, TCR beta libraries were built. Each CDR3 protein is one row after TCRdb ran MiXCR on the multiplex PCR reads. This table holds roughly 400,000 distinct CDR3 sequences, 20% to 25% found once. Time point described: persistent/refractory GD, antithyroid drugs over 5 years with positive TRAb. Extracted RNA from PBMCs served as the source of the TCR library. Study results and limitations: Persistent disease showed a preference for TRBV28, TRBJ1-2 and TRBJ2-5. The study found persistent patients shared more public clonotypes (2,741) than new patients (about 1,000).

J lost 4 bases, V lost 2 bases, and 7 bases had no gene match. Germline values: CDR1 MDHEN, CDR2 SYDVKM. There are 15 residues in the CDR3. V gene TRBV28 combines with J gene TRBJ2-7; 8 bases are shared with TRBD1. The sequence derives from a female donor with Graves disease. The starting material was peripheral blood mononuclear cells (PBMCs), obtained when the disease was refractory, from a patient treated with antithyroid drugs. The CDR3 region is CASSLGTGGIYEQYF. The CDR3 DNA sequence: TGTGCCAGCAGTTTAGGTACAGGGGGTATTTACGAGCAGTACTTC.